The T cell receptor beta chain described here comes from a study of shared clonotypes between healthy human individuals. Study-wide points: Rarefaction indicated that sorted-subset sequencing remained incomplete although depth was large. The generation probabilities recorded for non-shared clonotypes fell below those of clonotypes shared by all four donors.

Concerning this clone itself: The antigen remains undetermined.

TCRdb's copy holds only in-frame clones and misses some; the assay was immunoSEQ multiplex PCR. The table lists more than 2 million clones, around 95% of them singletons. The sample comprised naive CD4+ T cells sorted from blood. Subset of the sample: CD45RA+ positively selected. This receptor was obtained from a man aged 18 to 29 in good health.

CDR3 sequence: CAWRPGGQFQETQYF. The CDR3 coding sequence is TGTGCCTGGAGACCCGGGGGGCAGTTTCAAGAGACCCAGTACTTC. This chain uses TRBV30 with TRBJ2-5; TRBD2 is a possible D gene (7 bases). The V gene's germline CDR1 is GTSNPN and CDR2 SVGIG (reference sequence). Between the trimmed V and J ends, which lost 3 bases and 2 bases, there was a span of 16 bases. The CDR3 is 15 amino acids.